This TCR beta chain is drawn from a study of CD8 T cells in ankylosing spondylitis. Study conclusions and caveats: Earlier literature documents some of the motif variants in reactive arthritis synovial fluid and blood. Clones linked to disease, bearing a CD8+ phenotype, were relatively rare in peripheral blood. What appeared characteristic of ankylosing spondylitis blood was a TCR beta motif of several highly homologous variants.

Researchers built TCR beta libraries using quantitative 5'-RACE with molecular barcodes. TCRdb called the 5' RACE reads again in MiXCR, with one record for every CDR3 protein. The sample yields 250,000 to 400,000 distinct CDR3 sequences, around a tenth seen once. V was clipped by 0 bases and J by 11 bases, with 25 bases between them. Germline V gene data show CDR1 as DFQATT and CDR2 as SNEGSKA (reference sequence). The length of the CDR3 is 16 residues. This clonotype was seen a handful of times. Its antigen remains unknown. The sample was blood, either unsorted or a sorted T cell fraction (not recorded which). This sequence joins TRBV20-1 and TRBJ1-1; a possible D gene is TRBD1 (5 bases). This receptor was obtained from a female donor with ankylosing spondylitis or in good health (not recorded which). The CDR3 loop is CSARDGGAIGVSPAFF. Written as DNA, the CDR3 is TGCAGTGCTAGAGACGGAGGGGCGATAGGAGTATCGCCGGCTTTCTTT.